A single sample is the source of the 5 T cell receptor beta chains below, sequenced in a study of blood T cell repertoires in COVID-19. Method: immunoSEQ multiplex PCR; TCRdb's copy keeps in-frame clones and lacks some. Among roughly 140,000 clones, about four fifths were seen once, and the ten largest hold 3% to 4.5%. The specimen sequenced was peripheral blood. The receptors were gathered from a man between 65 and 79 years old who had recovered from COVID-19.

The V call is TRBV10-3, the J call TRBJ2-7, with D possibly TRBD1 on 6 matching bases. V lost 6 bases and J lost 0, with 12 bases in between. The CDR3 runs 14 residues. The germline V gene encodes CDR1 ENHRY and CDR2 SYGVKD. CDR3 DNA: TGTGCCATCAGGGAAAGACAGGTCTCCTACGAGCAGTACTTC. This translates into CAIRERQVSYEQYF.

Points on this clone: The same CDR3 can be traced to other DNA sequences in this sample. The chain is built from TRBV4-1 and TRBJ1-2; D gene unclear. The CDR3 sequence is 15 residues long. CDR1 MGHRA and CDR2 YSYEKL come from the germline V gene. Trimming took 0 bases from V and 2 from J, leaving 10 bases between them. The CDR3 spells CASSQEPGLNYGYTF. Written as DNA, the CDR3 is TGCGCCAGCAGCCAAGAGCCCGGACTGAACTATGGCTACACCTTC.

This clone was picked up a small number of times. The chain uses TRBV28 and TRBJ2-7; D perhaps matches TRBD1 (8 bases). Trimming removed 5 bases from V and 0 bases from J, with 23 bases in between. CDR3 size: 18 residues. Germline V lookup: CDR1 MDHEN, CDR2 SYDVKM. CDR3 DNA sequence: TGTGCCAGCAGTCCCTGGCAGGGGGCGGCTAGCGGCTCCTACGAGCAGTACTTC. Protein product: CASSPWQGAASGSYEQYF. The full variable domain, in which reference TRBV28 and TRBJ2-7 provide the parts outside the CDR3, is DVKVTQSSRYLVKRTGEKVFLECVQDMDHENMFWYRQDPGLGLRLIYFSYDVKMKEKGDIPEGYSVSREKKERFSLILESASTNQTSMYLCASSPWQGAASGSYEQYFGPGTRLTVT.

This chain links TRBV24-1 with TRBJ2-5, with 12 bases fitting TRBD1. After removal of 3 bases from V and 10 bases from J, the junction contained 5 bases not matched to a gene. The CDR3 consists of 14 residues. Germline V gene sequence: CDR1 KGHDR, CDR2 SFDVKD. CDR3 sequence: CATSDPGQGADQYF. The CDR3 coding sequence is TGTGCCACCAGTGATCCGGGACAGGGGGCGGACCAGTACTTC.

The chain recombines TRBV19 with TRBJ2-3; D is undetermined. Germline CDR1 reads LNHDA; CDR2 reads SQIVND (reference sequence). V dropped 7 bases and J dropped 1 base, with 9 bases sitting between them. This CDR3 is built from 13 residues. In DNA form, the CDR3 reads TGTGCCAGTACCCCCAGCGGCACAGATACGCAGTATTTT. Its translation: CASTPSGTDTQYF.